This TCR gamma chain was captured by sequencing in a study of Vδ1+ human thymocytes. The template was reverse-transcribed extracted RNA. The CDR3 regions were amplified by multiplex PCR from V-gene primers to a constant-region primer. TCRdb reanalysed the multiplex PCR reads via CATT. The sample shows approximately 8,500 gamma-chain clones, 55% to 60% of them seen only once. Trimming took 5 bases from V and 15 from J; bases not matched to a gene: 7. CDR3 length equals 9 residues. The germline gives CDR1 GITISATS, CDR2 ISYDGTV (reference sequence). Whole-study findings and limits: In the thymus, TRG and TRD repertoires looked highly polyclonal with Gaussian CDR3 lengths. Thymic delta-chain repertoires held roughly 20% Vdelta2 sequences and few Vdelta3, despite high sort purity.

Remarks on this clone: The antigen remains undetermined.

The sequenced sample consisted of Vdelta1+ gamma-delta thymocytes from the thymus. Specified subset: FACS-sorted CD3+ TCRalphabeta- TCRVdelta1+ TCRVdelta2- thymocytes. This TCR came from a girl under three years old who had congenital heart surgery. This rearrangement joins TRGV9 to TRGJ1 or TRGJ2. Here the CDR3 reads CALWGGGLF. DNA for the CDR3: TGTGCCTTGTGGGGAGGTGGACTCTTT.